This T cell receptor beta chain was found in a study of blood T cell repertoires in COVID-19. The wider study: Sites across the United States, Italy and Spain contributed samples from acute and convalescent COVID-19.

Points on this clone: One junction end disagrees with the germline gene, perhaps due to a read error.

The V gene's germline CDR1 is MNHNY and CDR2 SVGAGI (reference sequence). The CDR3 runs to 15 residues. Generated by immunoSEQ multiplex PCR, the TCRdb table keeps only in-frame clones and is missing some. Counted here are about 250,000 clones, around 81% occurring once; the ten biggest clones make up 15% to 19%. V gene TRBV6-6 combines with J gene TRBJ2-5, with 9 bases aligning to TRBD2. Specimen: peripheral blood. This sequence was found in an older person with COVID-19, enrolled during active disease. The CDR3 DNA reads TGTGCCAGCAGTTACTCCACCCCGGCGGGAGGGCCCCCCAACTTC. Translation gives CASSYSTPAGGPPNF.